The present entry profiles one TCR beta chain with its context. This sample was included in a study of CD8 T cells in Susac syndrome. The CDR3 length is 15 residues. CDR1 LNHNV and CDR2 YYDKDF come from the germline V gene (reference sequence). Trimming cost V 0 bases and J 6 bases, with 9 bases left between them. RNA, at about 0.45 to 1 ug, was reverse transcribed with random hexamers. MiXCR, applied by TCRdb to the immunoSEQ multiplex PCR reads, yields one record per CDR3 protein. The sample has 100,000 to 150,000 distinct CDR3 sequences, roughly 76% seen once. TEMRA cells were FACS-enriched, and CD8+ and CD4+ T cells were isolated negatively.

The sequencing input was CD8+ T cells from PBMCs. The receptor was derived from a human donor with multiple sclerosis. The rearrangement joins TRBV15 to TRBJ1-6; D is uncertain. CDR3 nucleotides: TGTGCCACCAGCAGAGACGACTTAGGTAATTCACCCCTCCACTTT. This sequence encodes CATSRDDLGNSPLHF.